The clone carrying this TCR beta chain was detected many times. The antigen is undetermined. This sample is part of a study of cytotoxic CD8 clonotypes in ibrutinib-treated CLL. Overall study context: Overall, roughly 25 responses were partial and 2 complete; following median about 69 months, around 15 patients stayed remitted and around twelve progressed. Broader study findings: A rise in clonality was seen at ibrutinib response, and a fall back toward baseline was seen at progression.

CDR1 and CDR2 from the germline V gene are SGHTA and FQGNSA. The CDR3 extends over 17 amino acids. With 2 bases removed from V and 3 bases from J, the gap between germline ends came to 20 bases. Depth targeted 1 in 200,000 to 1 in 1 million T cells, averaging roughly 9.7x coverage per clonotype. Profiling relied on immunoSEQ multiplex PCR, and the TCRdb table lists in-frame clones only, not all of them. The sample includes some 35,000 clones, 69% of them seen just once. Sequences were derived from PBMCs, sampled before ibrutinib treatment. The chain uses TRBV7-2 and TRBJ2-7; the D gene is possibly TRBD1 (5 bases). The source of this sequence is a human donor with chronic lymphocytic leukemia. The CDR3 region is CASSLRPQAKRSYEQYF. As DNA, the CDR3 is TGTGCCAGCAGCTTACGTCCACAGGCTAAGAGGAGCTACGAGCAGTACTTC.